This paragraph covers one TCR beta chain sequence. It was with 60 Vbeta and 13 Jbeta primers that the PCR ran. Here immunoSEQ multiplex PCR was the method, and the copy in TCRdb shows in-frame clones only, minus some. This table holds 150,000 or so clones, roughly 65% found once. These data are taken from a study of cytomegalovirus exposure and HLA in healthy donors. This CDR3 region has 12 residues. Trimming removed 5 bases at V and 10 bases at J, with 14 bases between. CDR1 SGHTA and CDR2 FQGNSA come from the germline V gene. The sequenced sample was PBMCs. This rearrangement joins TRBV7-2 to TRBJ2-5; D remains unclear. The receptor comes from a man between 18 and 29 years old in good health and CMV-seropositive. As DNA, the CDR3 is TGTGCCAGCAGCGACGTGTCTAGGCACCAGTACTTC. This encodes CASSDVSRHQYF.